This T cell receptor beta chain was observed in a study of blood T cell repertoires in COVID-19. Study background: Some COVID-19 samples were acute and others convalescent; all came from the United States, Italy and Spain.

In Seattle, patients joined the study during active infection and were tracked longitudinally. The CDR3 totals 15 residues. Germline V CDR1 and CDR2: SGHDN, FVKESK. V gave up 1 base and J gave up 4 bases, with 10 bases separating them. In the source study's methods: Counts of nucleated cells, estimated from reference gene primer amplification, were obtained. Assay used: immunoSEQ multiplex PCR; TCRdb lists only in-frame clones, some missing. V and J calls plus clone size are reproduced from that table; the DNA served to infer D and trimming. Of roughly 280,000 clones in the sample, 85% to 90% were seen once. As regards this clone: This CDR3 is also generated by other DNA sequences in the sample.

The J gene is TRBJ2-2, the V gene TRBV14; D call uncertain. The sequence was obtained from a woman aged 60 to 75 with COVID-19, enrolled during active disease. The specimen sequenced was peripheral blood. In nucleotides, the CDR3 is TGTGCCAGCAGCCAAGTCAGAGGTGGCACCGGGGAGCTGTTTTTT. This translates into CASSQVRGGTGELFF.